This is a list of T cell receptor beta chains from one sample in a study of blood T cell repertoires in COVID-19. The assay was immunoSEQ multiplex PCR, and TCRdb's table has in-frame clones only and misses some. In the table there are some 250,000 clones, less than 85% of which are singletons. The specimen was peripheral blood. The receptors stem from a woman aged 18-29 years with acute or convalescent COVID-19. CDR3s include the opening cysteine and the closing phenylalanine or tryptophan. The order of the fields is J gene, D gene, V gene, clone size, CDR3 protein, CDR3 DNA. A D gene is named only where the DNA matches it firmly. A row's size may be missing; if present it is once, few, many or a size class.

j_call: TRBJ2-3
d_call: NA
v_call: TRBV5-1
clone_size: NA
cdr3_aa: CASSFRDTQYF
cdr3_nt: TGCGCCAGCAGCTTTCGGGATACGCAGTATTTT

j_call: TRBJ1-5
d_call: TRBD1
v_call: TRBV29-1
clone_size: NA
cdr3_aa: CSVVTGNSNQPQHF
cdr3_nt: TGCAGCGTTGTGACAGGGAATAGCAATCAGCCCCAGCATTTT

j_call: TRBJ1-6
d_call: TRBD1
v_call: TRBV5-4
clone_size: NA
cdr3_aa: CASSQFVGQAYNSPLHF
cdr3_nt: TGTGCCAGCAGCCAGTTTGTGGGACAGGCGTATAATTCACCCCTCCACTTT

j_call: TRBJ2-2
d_call: NA
v_call: TRBV30
clone_size: NA
cdr3_aa: CAWSTRGRRGAITGELFF
cdr3_nt: TGTGCCTGGAGTACGAGGGGACGGAGGGGAGCGATCACCGGGGAGCTGTTTTTT

j_call: TRBJ2-3
d_call: NA
v_call: TRBV10-2
clone_size: few
cdr3_aa: CASSALGPSFNTDTQYF
cdr3_nt: TGCGCCAGCAGTGCCCTTGGGCCTAGCTTTAACACAGATACGCAGTATTTT

j_call: TRBJ1-5
d_call: TRBD1
v_call: TRBV28
clone_size: few
cdr3_aa: CASSLPGGFRTQHF
cdr3_nt: TGTGCCAGCAGTTTACCAGGGGGCTTTAGGACCCAGCATTTT

j_call: TRBJ2-7
d_call: TRBD2
v_call: TRBV5-1
clone_size: NA
cdr3_aa: CASSPLAGPAREQYF
cdr3_nt: TGCGCCAGCAGCCCGTTAGCGGGACCGGCGCGCGAGCAGTACTTC

j_call: TRBJ1-5
d_call: NA
v_call: TRBV3-1/TRBV3-2
clone_size: NA
cdr3_aa: CASSRGPRQPQHF
cdr3_nt: TGTGCCAGCAGCCGAGGGCCCCGTCAGCCCCAGCATTTT

j_call: TRBJ2-1
d_call: NA
v_call: TRBV12-3/TRBV12-4
clone_size: NA
cdr3_aa: CASGLSENEQFF
cdr3_nt: TGTGCCAGCGGGCTATCCGAGAATGAGCAGTTCTTC

j_call: TRBJ1-4
d_call: NA
v_call: TRBV6-1
clone_size: NA
cdr3_aa: CASSEYTSTNEKLFF
cdr3_nt: TGTGCCAGCAGTGAATACACCTCAACTAATGAAAAACTGTTTTTT

j_call: TRBJ2-1
d_call: NA
v_call: TRBV10-3
clone_size: once
cdr3_aa: CAISEASGTYNEQFF
cdr3_nt: TGTGCCATCAGTGAAGCGAGCGGAACCTACAATGAGCAGTTCTTC

j_call: TRBJ2-3
d_call: NA
v_call: TRBV24-1
clone_size: NA
cdr3_aa: CATSDLPRGSGYNTDTQYF
cdr3_nt: TGTGCCACCAGTGATCTACCCCGCGGTAGCGGATATAACACAGATACGCAGTATTTT

j_call: TRBJ1-5
d_call: TRBD1
v_call: TRBV4-2
clone_size: NA
cdr3_aa: CASSQVLSQGVQPQHF
cdr3_nt: TGTGCCAGCAGCCAAGTACTATCGCAGGGGGTTCAGCCCCAGCATTTT

j_call: TRBJ1-6
d_call: NA
v_call: TRBV27
clone_size: NA
cdr3_aa: CASSLFWRINSPLHF
cdr3_nt: TGTGCCAGCAGTTTATTTTGGCGGATCAATTCACCCCTCCACTTT

j_call: TRBJ2-2
d_call: NA
v_call: TRBV30
clone_size: NA
cdr3_aa: CAWSPPYTGELFF
cdr3_nt: TGTGCCTGGAGCCCCCCCTACACCGGGGAGCTGTTTTTT

j_call: TRBJ1-6
d_call: NA
v_call: TRBV28
clone_size: many
cdr3_aa: CASSLTGRLPNSPLHF
cdr3_nt: TGTGCCAGCAGTTTGACAGGAAGGCTACCTAATTCACCCCTCCACTTT

j_call: TRBJ1-2
d_call: TRBD1
v_call: TRBV4-3
clone_size: NA
cdr3_aa: CASSQRTGGYGYTF
cdr3_nt: TGCGCCAGCAGCCAACGGACAGGGGGCTATGGCTACACCTTC

j_call: TRBJ2-1
d_call: TRBD2
v_call: TRBV11-2
clone_size: NA
cdr3_aa: CASSPPSGGNEQFF
cdr3_nt: TGTGCCAGCAGCCCGCCCTCGGGGGGCAATGAGCAGTTCTTC

j_call: TRBJ1-2
d_call: NA
v_call: TRBV29-1
clone_size: NA
cdr3_aa: CSVDPSGGYGYTF
cdr3_nt: TGCAGCGTGGATCCTAGTGGCGGGTATGGCTACACCTTC

j_call: TRBJ1-2
d_call: NA
v_call: TRBV27
clone_size: NA
cdr3_aa: CASSPSVRGRYGYTF
cdr3_nt: TGTGCCAGCAGTCCCTCCGTCCGGGGTAGATATGGCTACACCTTC

j_call: TRBJ1-5
d_call: NA
v_call: TRBV6-5
clone_size: NA
cdr3_aa: CASSLQGTDQPQHF
cdr3_nt: TGTGCCAGCAGTCTACAGGGTACGGATCAGCCCCAGCATTTT

j_call: TRBJ2-1
d_call: TRBD2
v_call: TRBV7-2
clone_size: many
cdr3_aa: CASSLVAGGDEQFF
cdr3_nt: TGTGCCAGCAGCTTAGTAGCGGGGGGAGATGAGCAGTTCTTC

j_call: TRBJ2-7
d_call: NA
v_call: TRBV21-1
clone_size: NA
cdr3_aa: CASSKRSFYLGTRTHEQYF
cdr3_nt: TGTGCCAGCAGCAAACGCTCTTTCTATCTCGGGACTAGGACCCACGAGCAGTACTTC

j_call: TRBJ1-2
d_call: TRBD1
v_call: TRBV5-4
clone_size: NA
cdr3_aa: CASSLRTTTGTVYGYTF
cdr3_nt: TGTGCCAGCAGCTTGCGGACTACTACCGGGACAGTCTATGGCTACACCTTC

j_call: TRBJ2-7
d_call: NA
v_call: TRBV24-1
clone_size: NA
cdr3_aa: CATSDLARVASYEQYF
cdr3_nt: TGTGCCACCAGTGATTTGGCCAGGGTGGCCTCCTACGAGCAGTACTTC

j_call: TRBJ2-3
d_call: NA
v_call: TRBV10-3
clone_size: NA
cdr3_aa: CAIGGGSTDTQYF
cdr3_nt: TGTGCCATCGGCGGCGGGAGCACAGATACGCAGTATTTT

j_call: TRBJ2-1
d_call: NA
v_call: TRBV7-2
clone_size: few
cdr3_aa: CASSPTLRSSYNEQFF
cdr3_nt: TGTGCCAGCAGCCCCACCTTACGCAGCTCCTACAATGAGCAGTTCTTC

j_call: TRBJ1-3
d_call: NA
v_call: TRBV10-3
clone_size: NA
cdr3_aa: CAISEQVNSGNTIYF
cdr3_nt: TGTGCCATCAGTGAGCAGGTCAACTCTGGAAACACCATATATTTT

j_call: TRBJ2-6
d_call: NA
v_call: TRBV30
clone_size: NA
cdr3_aa: CAWSMWQTSGANVLTF
cdr3_nt: TGTGCCTGGAGCATGTGGCAAACCTCTGGGGCCAACGTCCTGACTTTC

j_call: TRBJ1-2
d_call: TRBD1
v_call: TRBV7-6
clone_size: NA
cdr3_aa: CASSLEAGGKSNYGYTF
cdr3_nt: TGTGCCAGCAGCTTAGAGGCAGGGGGCAAATCTAACTATGGCTACACCTTC

j_call: TRBJ2-1
d_call: NA
v_call: TRBV7-9
clone_size: NA
cdr3_aa: CASSLVGSGANEQFF
cdr3_nt: TGTGCCAGCAGCTTAGTCGGGAGTGGCGCCAATGAGCAGTTCTTC

j_call: TRBJ1-4
d_call: TRBD1
v_call: TRBV14
clone_size: NA
cdr3_aa: CASSPGGGWVNEKLFF
cdr3_nt: TGTGCCAGCAGCCCAGGGGGAGGCTGGGTTAATGAAAAACTGTTTTTT

j_call: TRBJ1-1
d_call: NA
v_call: TRBV4-3
clone_size: NA
cdr3_aa: CASSQGKGRMNTEAFF
cdr3_nt: TGCGCCAGCAGCCAAGGCAAGGGGCGGATGAACACTGAAGCTTTCTTT

j_call: TRBJ1-1
d_call: NA
v_call: TRBV9
clone_size: NA
cdr3_aa: CASSPLDVGRYTEAFF
cdr3_nt: TGTGCCAGCAGCCCCCTCGATGTGGGGCGGTACACTGAAGCTTTCTTT

j_call: TRBJ1-2
d_call: NA
v_call: TRBV9
clone_size: NA
cdr3_aa: CASSVGRSVFYGYTF
cdr3_nt: TGTGCCAGCAGCGTGGGGCGGAGCGTCTTCTATGGCTACACCTTC

j_call: TRBJ1-4
d_call: TRBD1
v_call: TRBV18
clone_size: NA
cdr3_aa: CASSPISPGQGEKLFF
cdr3_nt: TGTGCCAGCTCACCTATCTCCCCGGGACAGGGTGAAAAACTGTTTTTT

j_call: TRBJ1-5
d_call: NA
v_call: TRBV12-3/TRBV12-4
clone_size: NA
cdr3_aa: CASSSRQGQPQHF
cdr3_nt: TGTGCCAGCAGTTCTCGGCAGGGCCAGCCCCAGCATTTT

j_call: TRBJ2-1
d_call: TRBD2
v_call: TRBV7-9
clone_size: NA
cdr3_aa: CASSYIAGAGNEQFF
cdr3_nt: TGTGCCAGCAGCTATATAGCGGGAGCAGGCAATGAGCAGTTCTTC

j_call: TRBJ2-5
d_call: NA
v_call: TRBV4-3
clone_size: few
cdr3_aa: CASSQGADRETQYF
cdr3_nt: TGCGCCAGCAGCCAAGGGGCAGATCGAGAGACCCAGTACTTC

j_call: TRBJ2-7
d_call: NA
v_call: TRBV7-9
clone_size: few
cdr3_aa: CASSSTGAGVKEQYF
cdr3_nt: TGTGCCAGCAGCTCCACCGGGGCAGGGGTAAAAGAGCAGTACTTC

j_call: TRBJ1-2
d_call: NA
v_call: TRBV4-3
clone_size: NA
cdr3_aa: CASSQSGEYYGYTF
cdr3_nt: TGCGCCAGCAGCCAGTCAGGGGAGTACTATGGCTACACCTTC

j_call: TRBJ2-7
d_call: TRBD2
v_call: TRBV6-2/TRBV6-3
clone_size: NA
cdr3_aa: CASSQPIARLAGWAYEQYF
cdr3_nt: TGTGCCAGCAGTCAGCCAATTGCGCGACTAGCGGGGTGGGCCTACGAGCAGTACTTC

j_call: TRBJ2-1
d_call: TRBD2
v_call: TRBV9
clone_size: NA
cdr3_aa: CASSVALAGGEQFF
cdr3_nt: TGTGCCAGCAGCGTGGCCCTAGCGGGAGGTGAGCAGTTCTTC

j_call: TRBJ2-2
d_call: NA
v_call: TRBV27
clone_size: NA
cdr3_aa: CASSLSRVPGELFF
cdr3_nt: TGTGCCAGCAGTTTATCTCGGGTTCCCGGGGAGCTGTTTTTT

j_call: TRBJ1-2
d_call: NA
v_call: TRBV7-9
clone_size: NA
cdr3_aa: CASSPTWGDYGYTF
cdr3_nt: TGTGCCAGCAGCCCAACTTGGGGAGACTATGGCTACACCTTC